Listed here are 17 T cell receptor beta chains from one sample, sequenced in a study of blood T cells in healthy people across ages. A second roughly 6 to 12 cycle PCR used barcoded and J-beta primers. TCRdb re-analysed the 5' RACE reads in MiXCR, keeping a single row per CDR3 protein. The sample includes approximately 700,000 distinct CDR3 sequences, approximately 29% of them seen just once. The sequencing input was blood. All receptors come from a woman older than 75 in good health.

The V call is TRBV20-1, the J call TRBJ2-1; TRBD2 aligns across 8 bases. J gave up 4 bases and V 3 bases, and 11 bases lay outside the gene matches. The CDR3 is 16 amino acids. Germline lookup yields CDR1 DFQATT and CDR2 SNEGSKA (reference sequence). The CDR3 region has the DNA TGCAGTGCTAGTCCCTTGGCAGCGGGGGTATACAATGAGCAGTTCTTC. Translation gives CSASPLAAGVYNEQFF.

This clonotype was seen only a few times. A read error may explain this, as a much larger clone is one base away. The V and J genes are TRBV6-1 and TRBJ2-3; TRBD1 is a possible D gene (5 bases). The CDR3 runs 14 residues. Trimming cost V 8 bases and J 4 bases, with 16 bases left between them. Germline V gives CDR1 MNHNS, CDR2 SASEGT. CDR3 nucleotides: TGTGCCAGCCGCCGAGCAGGGAACGCAGATACGCAGTATTTT. Translation gives CASRRAGNADTQYF.

This sequence joins TRBV6-1 and TRBJ2-1; tentative D call: TRBD2 (5 bases). The J call may be mistaken, given a closer DNA end match to TRBJ2-7. Per germline, CDR1 MNHNS and CDR2 SASEGT. This CDR3 is built from 16 residues. The CDR3 DNA reads as TGTGCCAGCAGGCCGAGCGGAACGAGCTCCTGCAATGAGCAGTACTTC. Translating it yields CASRPSGTSSCNEQYF.

The rearrangement uses TRBV27 and TRBJ1-1; the D gene is possibly TRBD1 (5 bases). The CDR3 has 13 amino acids. V was clipped by 0 bases and J by 12 bases, with 14 bases between them. CDR1 and CDR2 (germline): MNHEY, SMNVEV (reference sequence). CDR3 region: CASSLSRANVPFF. As DNA, the CDR3 is TGTGCCAGCAGTTTATCCAGGGCTAACGTTCCTTTCTTT.

This clonotype was detected many times. The chain links TRBV12-3 or TRBV12-4 to TRBJ2-7; the match to TRBD2 covers 9 bases. The CDR3 runs 15 residues. V was clipped by 5 bases and J by 3 bases; unmatched bases: 8. The CDR3 DNA reads as TGTGCCAGCAGTCTCGGGCGGGGGGGGATCTACGAGCAGTACTTC. This sequence encodes CASSLGRGGIYEQYF.

This clonotype was detected ten times or more. The genes are TRBV7-9 and TRBJ2-1; 7 bases align to TRBD2. The V gene end was trimmed by 5 bases and the J gene end by 4 bases; junction bases not matched to a gene: 14. The CDR3 is 17 amino acids. Germline CDR1 SEHNR, CDR2 FQNEAQ (reference sequence). CDR3 residues: CASSPEIGERDYNEQFF. DNA for the CDR3: TGTGCCAGCAGCCCAGAGATAGGAGAGCGGGATTACAATGAGCAGTTCTTC.

Of note for this clonotype: One base away lies a much larger clone, so this may be a sequencing read error. V is TRBV29-1 and J is TRBJ1-2, with D uncertain. CDR1 is SQVTM, CDR2 ANQGSEA, per germline. The CDR3 contains 10 residues. CDR3 protein: CRVSDFGSTF. CDR3 nucleotide sequence: TGCAGGGTCTCCGATTTCGGGAGCACCTTC.

The sample holds many counts of this clonotype. This sequence joins TRBV29-1 and TRBJ1-5; 10 bases fit TRBD1. The CDR3 sequence is 13 residues long. Germline V gene sequence: CDR1 SQVTM, CDR2 ANQGSEA. J lost 5 bases, V lost 4 bases, and 2 bases had no gene match. This CDR3 reads CSVGGTGDQPQHF. The DNA of the CDR3 is TGCAGCGTTGGCGGGACAGGGGATCAGCCCCAGCATTTT.

Regarding this clonotype: This likely comes from a read error, as the CDR3 has no conserved phenylalanine or tryptophan at its end. No DNA is shown, since the ends of the CDR3 on it are uncertain; the CDR3 is the one TCRdb lists. The rearrangement links TRBV12-3 or TRBV12-4 to TRBJ2-3; no check of the table's D call, TRBD1, against the DNA was made. A total of 14 residues make up the CDR3, ends included. Here the CDR3 reads CASSFTGNTDTQYS.

This clonotype was picked up a small number of times. This rearrangement joins TRBV25-1 to TRBJ1-5; maybe TRBD1 (5 bases). The CDR3 contains 15 residues. Per germline, CDR1 MGHDK and CDR2 SYGVNS. V lost 6 bases and J 0 bases, leaving 12 bases between the germline ends. The CDR3 is CASRGTGPSNQPQHF. In DNA form, the CDR3 reads TGTGCCAGCAGGGGGACTGGGCCTAGCAATCAGCCCCAGCATTTT.

The rearrangement joins TRBV7-9 to TRBJ1-2; 9 bases agree with TRBD1. Per the germline V gene, CDR1 is SEHNR and CDR2 is FQNEAQ (reference sequence). J was trimmed by 4 bases and V by 5 bases; bases with no gene match: 5. This CDR3 contains 14 residues. The CDR3 nucleotides read TGTGCCAGCAGCATAACAGGGGGCGGCTATGGCTACACCTTC. Protein product: CASSITGGGYGYTF.

In its sample, this clonotype was seen many times. The rearrangement uses TRBV20-1 and TRBJ2-5, with D tentatively TRBD2 (5 bases). V lost 5 bases and J lost 4, with 14 bases in between. The length of the CDR3 is 13 residues. Germline CDR1 is DFQATT and CDR2 is SNEGSKA (reference sequence). DNA for the CDR3: TGCAGTGCTTCTCAACTAGTCAGAGAGACCCAGTACTTC. Residues: CSASQLVRETQYF.

The V gene is TRBV7-2, the J gene TRBJ2-5, with 10 bases fitting TRBD2. Trimming cost V 3 bases and J 13 bases; bases outside gene matches: 17. This CDR3 comprises 16 residues. CDR1 and CDR2 (germline): SGHTA, FQGNSA. The CDR3 loop is CASSLTSSGGRNERYF. The CDR3 DNA is TGTGCCAGCAGCTTGACTTCTAGCGGGGGCCGCAATGAGCGGTACTTC.

This clonotype was seen repeatedly, ten times or more. The V and J genes are TRBV12-5 and TRBJ2-1; 8 nucleotides agree with TRBD1. Germline V gene sequence: CDR1 LGHNT, CDR2 FRNRAP. V shed 1 base and J 1 base; nucleotides not matched to a gene: 9. The CDR3 spans 18 residues. DNA of the CDR3: TGTGCTAGTGGTTTGGCCCCTCGGACAGGGAGGTCCTACAATGAGCAGTTCTTC. This encodes CASGLAPRTGRSYNEQFF.

This clonotype showed up many times. The chain has TRBV29-1 and TRBJ2-3; 9 positions match TRBD2. With 4 bases clipped from V and 4 bases from J, the junction kept 6 bases outside the gene matches. Germline CDR1 and CDR2: SQVTM and ANQGSEA. The CDR3 extends over 14 amino acids. The CDR3 sequence is CSVGSGGFADTQYF. In DNA form, the CDR3 reads TGCAGCGTTGGTAGCGGGGGTTTCGCAGATACGCAGTATTTT.

This clonotype was counted a few times. The V call is TRBV7-2, the J call TRBJ2-2; the match to TRBD2 covers 11 bases. Trimming removed 5 bases from V and 7 bases from J; junction bases left unmatched: 9. This CDR3 comprises 16 residues. The germline CDR1 and CDR2 sequences are SGHTA and FQGNSA. CDR3 protein: CASSTRLAGIGGELFF. The DNA of the CDR3 is TGTGCCAGCAGCACCCGACTAGCGGGGATTGGCGGGGAGCTGTTTTTT.

The rearrangement joins TRBV7-2 to TRBJ2-7; D perhaps matches TRBD1 (5 bases). Trimming cost V 5 bases and J 5 bases, with 13 bases left between them. The V gene's germline CDR1 is SGHTA and CDR2 FQGNSA. The CDR3 consists of 13 residues. The CDR3 reads CASSTRMGHEQYF. CDR3 nucleotide sequence: TGTGCCAGCAGCACCAGAATGGGGCACGAGCAGTACTTC.